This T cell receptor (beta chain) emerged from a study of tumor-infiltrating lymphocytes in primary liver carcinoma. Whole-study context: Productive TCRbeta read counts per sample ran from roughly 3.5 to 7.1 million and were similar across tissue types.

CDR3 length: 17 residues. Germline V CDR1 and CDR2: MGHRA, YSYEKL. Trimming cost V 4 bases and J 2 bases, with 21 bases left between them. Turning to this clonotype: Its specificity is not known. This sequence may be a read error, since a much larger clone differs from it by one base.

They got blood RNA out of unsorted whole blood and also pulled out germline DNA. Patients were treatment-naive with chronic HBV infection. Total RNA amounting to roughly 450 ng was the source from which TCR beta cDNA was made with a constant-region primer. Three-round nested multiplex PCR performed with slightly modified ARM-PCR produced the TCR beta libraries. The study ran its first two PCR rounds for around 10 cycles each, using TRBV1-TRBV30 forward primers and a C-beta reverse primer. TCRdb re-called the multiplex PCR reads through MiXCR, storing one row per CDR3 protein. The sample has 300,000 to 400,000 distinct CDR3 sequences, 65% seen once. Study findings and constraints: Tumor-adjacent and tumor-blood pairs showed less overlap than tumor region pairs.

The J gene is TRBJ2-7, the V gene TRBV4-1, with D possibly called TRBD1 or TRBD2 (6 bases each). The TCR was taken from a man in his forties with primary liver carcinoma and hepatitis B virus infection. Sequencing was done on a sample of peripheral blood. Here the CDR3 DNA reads TGCGCCAGCAGCCGGAACCCGCTGAGGGGGGCAACCTACGAGCAGTACTTC. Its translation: CASSRNPLRGATYEQYF.